This T cell receptor (beta chain) was retrieved from a study of blood T cell repertoires in COVID-19. TCRdb's table, derived via immunoSEQ multiplex PCR, lists solely in-frame clones and lacks some. The sample yields 150,000 to 160,000 clones, around 78% seen once. Germline V gives CDR1 LNHDA, CDR2 SQIVND (reference sequence). This CDR3 comprises 18 residues. Germline trimming cut 6 bases from V and 2 bases from J; bases unmatched to any gene: 13. The chain joins TRBV19 to TRBJ2-3, with TRBD1 matching over 11 bases. Specimen: peripheral blood. This TCR came from a man older than 75 with acute or convalescent COVID-19. CDR3 in amino acids: CASRDRGPLGGVTDTQYF. In nucleotides, the CDR3 is TGTGCCAGTAGGGACAGGGGGCCCCTCGGCGGGGTCACAGATACGCAGTATTTT.